Below, 14 T cell receptor beta chains from the same sample are listed, as sequenced in a study of identical twins. TCRdb re-analysed the 5' RACE reads in MiXCR, keeping a single row per CDR3 protein. The sample contains about 520,000 distinct CDR3 sequences, 20% to 25% of which appear only once. This sample also appeared in a second study, on T cells expressing NK-cell markers.

The material sequenced was CD4+ T cells sorted from blood. The receptor source for this set is a woman under 30 in good health.

This clonotype was picked up a small number of times. The V gene is TRBV3-1, the J gene TRBJ1-1, with 7 bases aligning to TRBD1. CDR1 LGHDT and CDR2 YNNKEL come from the germline V gene (reference sequence). V was clipped by 1 base and J by 5 bases; unmatched bases: 7. The CDR3 spans 15 residues. CDR3 amino acids: CASSQGPGQRTEAFF. In DNA, the CDR3 is TGTGCCAGCAGCCAAGGCCCGGGACAGAGGACTGAAGCTTTCTTT.

In this sample, this clonotype turned up a few times. The chain employs TRBV9 and TRBJ2-2, with TRBD2 identical over 16 bases. V trimming: 4 bases; J trimming: 7 bases; junction bases outside the gene matches: 13. CDR3 length: 19 amino acids. Germline loops: CDR1 SGDLS, CDR2 YYNGEE. The CDR3 is CASSPRMGTSGGADGELFF. CDR3 in DNA: TGTGCCAGCAGCCCCCGTATGGGGACTAGCGGGGGGGCAGACGGGGAGCTGTTTTTT.

This clonotype was seen a handful of times. The V call is TRBV5-1, the J call TRBJ2-5; D not resolved. Germline V gene data show CDR1 as SGHRS and CDR2 as YFSETQ. CDR3 length: 16 amino acids. The V and J ends lost 0 bases and 4 bases respectively, with 16 bases between them. This chain's CDR3 is CASSLETGVRLETQYF. The CDR3 DNA reads as TGCGCCAGCAGCTTGGAGACTGGGGTCCGTCTAGAGACCCAGTACTTC.

This clonotype was recorded a few times. Here the CDR3 reads CASSMDRAGANVLTF. The CDR3 coding sequence is TGTGCCAGTAGTATGGACAGGGCCGGGGCCAACGTCCTGACTTTC. The chain employs TRBV19 and TRBJ2-6; 8 bases are shared with TRBD1. Trimming at V came to 3 bases and at J to 4 bases, leaving 2 bases not matched to a gene. The CDR3 length is 15 residues. CDR1 LNHDA and CDR2 SQIVND come from the germline V gene (reference sequence). The full variable domain, its missing parts supplied by reference TRBV19 and TRBJ2-6, is DGGITQSPKYLFRKEGQNVTLSCEQNLNHDAMYWYRQDPGQGLRLIYYSQIVNDFQKGDIAEGYSVSREKKESFPLTVTSAQKNPTAFYLCASSMDRAGANVLTFGAGSRLTVL.

The genes are TRBV7-9 and TRBJ1-1; D ambiguous. The V end was cut by 5 bases, the J end by 5 bases, with 15 bases between. This CDR3 comprises 14 residues. The V gene's germline CDR1 is SEHNR and CDR2 FQNEAQ (reference sequence). CDR3 sequence: CASSQDTVWTEAFF. DNA for the CDR3: TGTGCCAGCAGCCAAGACACGGTATGGACTGAAGCTTTCTTT.

The rearrangement links TRBV7-2 to TRBJ1-1; D perhaps matches TRBD1 (6 bases). CDR1 SGHTA and CDR2 FQGNSA come from the germline V gene. The CDR3 is 12 residues long. Trimming took 5 bases from V and 10 from J, leaving 14 bases between them. This CDR3 is CASSPDGGGAFF. For the CDR3, the DNA is TGTGCCAGCAGCCCCGACGGAGGGGGAGCTTTCTTT.

There are a few counts of this clonotype. V and J are TRBV2 and TRBJ2-7, with a tentative D call TRBD2 (5 bases). The CDR3 is 14 residues long. The germline V and J ends were trimmed by 5 bases and 0 bases, with 11 bases remaining between them. Germline V gene sequence: CDR1 SNHLY, CDR2 FYNNEI. The CDR3 DNA follows: TGTGCCAGCAGTTCGGACTGGCTCTCCTACGAGCAGTACTTC. Translated, it gives CASSSDWLSYEQYF.

CDR3 region: CASSLVGLAGDLEQFF. As DNA, the CDR3 is TGTGCCAGCAGCTTAGTGGGACTAGCGGGAGACCTTGAGCAGTTCTTC. This chain connects TRBV11-2 to TRBJ2-1, with 14 bases that match TRBD2. Germline V lookup: CDR1 SGHAT, CDR2 FQNNGV. V trimming: 1 base; J trimming: 9 bases; junction bases outside the gene matches: 5. There are 16 residues in the CDR3.

The chain has TRBV3-1 and TRBJ2-2; D is possibly TRBD1 (5 bases). Trimming cost V 0 bases and J 8 bases, with 16 bases left between them. Germline V gene sequence: CDR1 LGHDT, CDR2 YNNKEL (reference sequence). CDR3 length: 16 residues. CDR3 amino acids: CASSQEGLQSPGELFF. For the CDR3, the DNA is TGTGCCAGCAGCCAAGAGGGGCTCCAGTCCCCGGGGGAGCTGTTTTTT. The complete variable domain, with remaining parts taken from reference TRBV3-1 and TRBJ2-2, reads DTAVSQTPKYLVTQMGNDKSIKCEQNLGHDTMYWYKQDSKKFLKIMFSYNNKELIINETVPNRFSPKSPDKAHLNLHINSLELGDSAVYFCASSQEGLQSPGELFFGEGSRLTVL.

The chain's CDR3 is CASSRNVPSEKLFF. CDR3 bases: TGTGCCAGCTCACGGAACGTGCCGTCTGAAAAACTGTTTTTT. V usage is TRBV18 and J usage is TRBJ1-4; no reliable D call. Trimming took 4 bases from V and 7 from J, leaving 13 bases between them. The germline V gene has CDR1 KGHSH and CDR2 LQKENI. CDR3 length equals 14 residues.

This clonotype was counted a few times. This chain uses TRBV7-9 with TRBJ2-5, with 8 nucleotides matching TRBD1. V trimming: 4 bases; J trimming: 0 bases; junction bases outside the gene matches: 4. There are 15 residues in the CDR3. Germline V CDR1 and CDR2: SEHNR, FQNEAQ (reference sequence). CDR3 loop: CASSSRDRYQETQYF. CDR3 nucleotides: TGTGCCAGCAGCTCAAGGGACAGGTACCAAGAGACCCAGTACTTC. Full variable domain (remainder filled in from reference TRBV7-9 and TRBJ2-5): DTGVSQNPRHKITKRGQNVTFRCDPISEHNRLYWYRQTLGQGPEFLTYFQNEAQLEKSRLLSDRFSAERPKGSFSTLEIQRTEQGDSAMYLCASSSRDRYQETQYFGPGTRLLVL.

This chain links TRBV11-2 with TRBJ1-6; TRBD1 is a possible D gene (6 bases). V lost 3 bases and J 8 bases, leaving 8 bases between the germline ends. Germline-derived CDR1 and CDR2 are SGHAT and FQNNGV. The CDR3 spans 13 residues. DNA for the CDR3: TGTGCCAGCAGCTTCGAGGGGGATTCACCCCTCCACTTT. This translates into CASSFEGDSPLHF.

This clonotype occurred a few times. This rearrangement joins TRBV4-1 to TRBJ2-7; the D gene is possibly TRBD1 (5 bases). The length of the CDR3 is 13 residues. Trimming pared 4 bases from V and 2 bases from J, leaving 9 bases between. From germline, CDR1 is MGHRA and CDR2 YSYEKL. The CDR3 sequence is CASSPTEAYEQYF. In nucleotides, the CDR3 is TGCGCCAGCAGCCCGACAGAAGCCTACGAGCAGTACTTC.

The table lists this clonotype with a few counts. The chain uses TRBV24-1 and TRBJ2-1; 10 nucleotides agree with TRBD2. Looked up from germline, CDR1 is KGHDR and CDR2 is SFDVKD. The CDR3 runs 15 residues. After removal of 7 bases from V and 3 bases from J, the junction contained 5 bases not matched to a gene. CDR3 DNA sequence: TGTGCCACCAGCACGAGCGGGAGGGGCTACAATGAGCAGTTCTTC. Translated, it gives CATSTSGRGYNEQFF.